There are a few counts of the clone carrying this T cell receptor beta chain. Antigen: not known. These data are taken from a study of shared clonotypes between healthy human individuals. Turning to the study itself: The study used three CD4 naive, three CD4 memory, two CD8 naive and one CD8 memory plate per donor. Study outcomes and limitations: The rarefaction results pointed to incomplete sorted-subset sequencing despite large depth.

CD8 memory combined CD45RO+ cells with CCR7-negative CD45RA+ TemRA cells. The material for each subset, its genomic DNA, was split evenly across several immunoSEQ plates. The table came from immunoSEQ multiplex PCR; TCRdb's copy has only in-frame clones and leaves some out. The table includes more than 90,000 clones, roughly two thirds detected once. The CDR3 consists of 12 residues. Trimming took 1 base from V and 9 from J, leaving 10 bases between them. The germline CDR1 and CDR2 sequences are SGHDN and FVKESK. The chain combines TRBV14 with TRBJ2-7; no clear D gene. The sample consisted of memory CD8+ T cells sorted from blood. This sample's subset: CD45RO+ cells pooled with CCR7-negative TemRA cells. The sequence was collected from a young man in good health. As DNA, the CDR3 is TGTGCCAGCAGCCAAGCCTTGGACCTGCAGTACTTC. Its translation: CASSQALDLQYF.